Included here is one TCR beta chain sequence, with context. This entry is derived from a study of control samples from healthy donors and cancer patients. The repertoire was sequenced with immunoSEQ multiplex PCR; TCRdb's copy has only in-frame clones and lacks some. The sample contains about 170,000 clones, around 92% of which appear only once. The ends were cut back, 9 bases at V and 5 bases at J, with 2 bases in the middle. This CDR3 spans 9 amino acids. The sequence was obtained from a woman aged 40 to 49 in good health. The chain joins TRBV23-1 to TRBJ1-5; no clear D gene. TRBV23-1 is flagged as an ORF with uncertain function. The sample was blood. The CDR3 nucleotides read TGCGCCAGATATCAGCCCCAGCATTTT. Translating gives CARYQPQHF.